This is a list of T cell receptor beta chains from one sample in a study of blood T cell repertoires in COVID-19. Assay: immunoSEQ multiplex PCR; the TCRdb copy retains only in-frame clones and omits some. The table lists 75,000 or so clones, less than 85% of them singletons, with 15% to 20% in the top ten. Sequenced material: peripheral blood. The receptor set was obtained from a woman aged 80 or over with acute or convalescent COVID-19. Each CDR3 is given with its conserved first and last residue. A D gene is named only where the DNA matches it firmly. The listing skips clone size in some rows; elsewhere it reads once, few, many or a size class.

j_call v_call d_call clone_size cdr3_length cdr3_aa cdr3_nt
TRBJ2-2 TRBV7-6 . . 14 CASSLATRAGELFF TGTGCCAGCAGCTTAGCAACCCGCGCCGGGGAGCTGTTTTTT
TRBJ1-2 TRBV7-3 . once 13 CASSPLTVYGYTF TGTGCCAGCAGCCCGCTGACAGTCTATGGCTACACCTTC
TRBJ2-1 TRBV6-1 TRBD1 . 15 CASSGRDRGVDEQFF TGTGCCAGCAGTGGGCGGGACAGGGGAGTCGATGAGCAGTTCTTC
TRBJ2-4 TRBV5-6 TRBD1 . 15 CASSLQGAVQNIQYF TGTGCCAGCAGCCTACAGGGGGCGGTTCAAAACATTCAGTACTTC
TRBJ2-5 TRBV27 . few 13 CASSGQHQETQYF TGTGCCAGCAGCGGACAGCACCAAGAGACCCAGTACTTC
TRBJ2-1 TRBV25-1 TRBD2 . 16 CASSVLGLAGDNEQFF TGTGCCAGCAGTGTCCTAGGACTAGCGGGAGACAATGAGCAGTTCTTC
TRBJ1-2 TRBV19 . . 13 CASSLDNNYGYTF TGTGCCAGTAGCCTTGACAATAACTATGGCTACACCTTC
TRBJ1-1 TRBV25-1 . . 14 CASSELGRTSEAFF TGTGCCAGCAGTGAACTCGGGCGGACATCTGAAGCTTTCTTT
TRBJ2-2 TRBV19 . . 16 CASSIGSWNRAGELFF TGTGCCAGTAGTATAGGCTCTTGGAACAGGGCCGGGGAGCTGTTTTTT
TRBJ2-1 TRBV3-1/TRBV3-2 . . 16 CASSLLPQGGGNEQFF TGTGCCAGCAGCCTACTTCCCCAAGGAGGAGGAAATGAGCAGTTCTTC
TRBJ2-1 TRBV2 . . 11 CASSNYNEQFF TGTGCCAGCAGCAATTACAATGAGCAGTTCTTC
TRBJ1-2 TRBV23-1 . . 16 CASSQSGRAGGSGYTF TGCGCCAGCAGTCAATCGGGTCGGGCGGGGGGTTCAGGCTACACCTTC
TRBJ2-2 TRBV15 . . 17 CATSRGRWERNTGELFF TGTGCCACCAGCAGAGGTCGGTGGGAGCGGAACACCGGGGAGCTGTTTTTT
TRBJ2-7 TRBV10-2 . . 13 CASSEVQAYEQYF TGCGCCAGCAGTGAGGTTCAGGCCTACGAGCAGTACTTC
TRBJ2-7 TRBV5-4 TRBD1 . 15 CASSSRTGLEGEQYF TGTGCCAGCAGTTCACGGACAGGGCTTGAGGGAGAGCAGTACTTC
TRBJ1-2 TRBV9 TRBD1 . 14 CASSEQGANYGYTF TGTGCCAGCAGCGAACAGGGGGCTAACTATGGCTACACCTTC
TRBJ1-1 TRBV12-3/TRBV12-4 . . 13 CASSFRGTAEAFF TGTGCCAGCAGTTTTCGGGGGACGGCTGAAGCTTTCTTT
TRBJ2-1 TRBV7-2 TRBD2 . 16 CASSLARLAGGDEQFF TGTGCCAGCAGCTTAGCTCGGCTAGCGGGGGGCGATGAGCAGTTCTTC
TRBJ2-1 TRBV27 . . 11 CASSGGQEQFF TGTGCCAGCAGCGGGGGGCAGGAGCAGTTCTTC
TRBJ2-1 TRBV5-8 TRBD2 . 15 CASSYGLAGRPEQFF TGTGCCAGCAGCTACGGACTAGCGGGACGGCCTGAGCAGTTCTTC
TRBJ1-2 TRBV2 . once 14 CASSEGGAFYGYTF TGTGCCAGCAGTGAAGGGGGAGCCTTCTATGGCTACACCTTC
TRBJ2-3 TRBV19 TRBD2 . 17 CASSIMGLAGVTDTQYF TGTGCCAGTAGTATAATGGGACTAGCGGGGGTGACAGATACGCAGTATTTT
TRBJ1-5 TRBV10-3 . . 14 CAISEAGSNQPQHF TGTGCCATCAGTGAGGCCGGGAGCAATCAGCCCCAGCATTTT
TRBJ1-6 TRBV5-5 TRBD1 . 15 CASSFGTGLNSPLHF TGTGCCAGCAGCTTTGGGACAGGGTTAAATTCACCCCTCCACTTT
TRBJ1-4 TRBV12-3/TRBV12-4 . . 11 CASSFREKLFF TGTGCCAGCAGTTTTCGGGAAAAACTGTTTTTT
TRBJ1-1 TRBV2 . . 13 CASRTGRTTEAFF TGTGCCAGCAGGACAGGAAGGACCACTGAAGCTTTCTTT
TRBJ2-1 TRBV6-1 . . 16 CASSDFGRGMRDEQFF TGTGCCAGCAGTGATTTCGGGCGGGGCATGCGGGATGAGCAGTTCTTC
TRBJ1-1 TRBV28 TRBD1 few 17 CASSADRGRLMNTEAFF TGTGCCAGCAGTGCAGACAGGGGGCGCTTGATGAACACTGAAGCTTTCTTT
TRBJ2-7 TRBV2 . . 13 CASRRDWNAEQYF TGTGCCAGCAGAAGGGACTGGAACGCCGAGCAGTACTTC
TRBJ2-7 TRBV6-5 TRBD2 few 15 CASSPRGGASYEQYF TGTGCCAGCAGCCCCCGGGGGGGCGCATCCTACGAGCAGTACTTC